This T cell receptor (beta chain) appears in the sequencing data of a study of OX40 agonist ivuxolimab in advanced cancers. Study-level information: As their treatment, patients were administered ivuxolimab, an agonistic anti-OX40 (CD134) antibody.

CDR1 is ENHRY and CDR2 is SYGVKD in the germline V gene. Between the trimmed V and J ends, which lost 2 bases and 1 base, there was a span of 5 bases. This CDR3 has 13 amino acids. Some clones are missing from TCRdb's copy, which holds only in-frame ones; the method was immunoSEQ multiplex PCR. The sample holds about 50,000 clones, 60% to 85% seen once. This chain joins TRBV10-3 and TRBJ1-1; D gene uncertain. Sequenced material: CD4+ or CD8+ T cells sorted from blood, taken in a trial of the OX40 agonist ivuxolimab. This sequence originates from an adult with an advanced solid tumor such as melanoma, head and neck, liver or kidney cancer. CDR3 sequence: CAISEGPNTEAFF. CDR3 coding DNA: TGTGCCATCAGTGAGGGGCCGAACACTGAAGCTTTCTTT.